The entry below describes one T cell receptor (beta chain). Using immunoSEQ multiplex PCR, the repertoire was profiled, and TCRdb retains in-frame clones only, with some absent. Counted here are about 110,000 clones, about 85% occurring once; the ten biggest clones make up around 3.1%. The data originate from a study of cytomegalovirus exposure and HLA in healthy donors. The ends lost 4 bases at V and 5 bases at J; junction bases unmatched: 7. The CDR3 totals 15 residues. Germline V gives CDR1 ENHRY, CDR2 SYGVKD. The sample consisted of PBMCs. The clonotype originates from a woman aged 18-35 years in good health and CMV-seronegative. The rearrangement uses TRBV10-3 and TRBJ2-7, with TRBD1 matching 11 bases. DNA of the CDR3: TGTGCCATCAGTGTGCGGGACAGGGGGAACGACGAGCAGTACTTC. It codes for CAISVRDRGNDEQYF.